The sequence of this T cell receptor (beta chain) was determined in a study of CD8+ T cells in alopecia areata. cDNA serving as the sequencing template came from extracted, reverse transcribed RNA. Some clones are missing from TCRdb's copy, which holds only in-frame ones; the method was immunoSEQ multiplex PCR. The repertoire has 140,000 to 150,000 clones, roughly three fifths of them found once; the top ten carry nearly 6.5%. About this clone: Germline is not matched at one junction end, which may reflect a read error.

The TCR sequence derives from a human donor with alopecia areata. The sample consisted of CD4+ T cells sorted from blood, taken at week 0.

This CDR3 is CASSATSIGETQYF. DNA for the CDR3: TGTGCTAGCAGCGCGACTAGCATTGGAGAGACCCAGTACTTC. The chain is built from TRBV7-7 and TRBJ2-5; 7 bases are a match to TRBD2. Germline lookup yields CDR1 SSHAT and CDR2 FNYEAQ (reference sequence). The CDR3 consists of 14 residues.